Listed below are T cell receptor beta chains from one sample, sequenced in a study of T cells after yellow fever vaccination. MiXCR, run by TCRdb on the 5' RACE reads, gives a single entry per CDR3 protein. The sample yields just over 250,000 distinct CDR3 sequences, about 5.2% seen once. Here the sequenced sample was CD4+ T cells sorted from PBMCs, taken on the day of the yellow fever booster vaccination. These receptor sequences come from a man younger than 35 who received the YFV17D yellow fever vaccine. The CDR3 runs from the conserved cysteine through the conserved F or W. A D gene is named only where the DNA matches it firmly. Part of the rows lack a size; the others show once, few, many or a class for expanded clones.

DNA: TGTGCCACCAGTGGGCTAGCAGATTACAATGAGCAGTTCTTC; CDR3: CATSGLADYNEQFF; V: TRBV24-1; D: NA; size: many; J: TRBJ2-1; length: 14
DNA: TGTGCCAGCAGTGCTAGACAGGGGGCCCACGGGGAGCTGTTTTTT; CDR3: CASSARQGAHGELFF; V: TRBV6-1; D: TRBD1; size: NA; J: TRBJ2-2; length: 15
DNA: TGTGCCAGCAGACAGGGGACCTATGAAAAACTGTTTTTT; CDR3: CASRQGTYEKLFF; V: TRBV12-3/TRBV12-4; D: TRBD1; size: many; J: TRBJ1-4; length: 13
DNA: TGTGCCAGCAGTTGGGGATTGGGCACTGAAGCTTTCTTT; CDR3: CASSWGLGTEAFF; V: TRBV6-5; D: NA; size: NA; J: TRBJ1-1; length: 13
DNA: TGTGCCAGCAGCGACCGGACAGGGTCCGGAAACACCATATATTTT; CDR3: CASSDRTGSGNTIYF; V: TRBV9; D: TRBD1; size: many; J: TRBJ1-3; length: 15
DNA: TGTGCCAGCAGCGTAGCTGCGGGGGCCCAAGAGACCCAGTACTTC; CDR3: CASSVAAGAQETQYF; V: TRBV9; D: NA; size: many; J: TRBJ2-5; length: 15
DNA: TGTGCCAGCAGCCCCGAATTGGTGGCTATCAGGAGCTATGGCTACACCTTC; CDR3: CASSPELVAIRSYGYTF; V: TRBV7-2; D: NA; size: NA; J: TRBJ1-2; length: 17
DNA: TGTGCCAGCAGCCCGAACGCGCCTTTCTACGAGCAGTACTTC; CDR3: CASSPNAPFYEQYF; V: TRBV4-2; D: NA; size: NA; J: TRBJ2-7; length: 14
DNA: TGTGCCAGCAGCCTCAGGGTCGTTAATGAAAAACTGTTTTTT; CDR3: CASSLRVVNEKLFF; V: TRBV7-9; D: NA; size: many; J: TRBJ1-4; length: 14
DNA: TGTGCCAGCAGCCAGGGTATGCGTTCTAATGAAAAACTGTTTTTT; CDR3: CASSQGMRSNEKLFF; V: TRBV7-2; D: NA; size: few; J: TRBJ1-4; length: 15
DNA: TGTGCCACCAGCAGAGACCCAGCTAACTATGGCTACACCTTC; CDR3: CATSRDPANYGYTF; V: TRBV15; D: NA; size: NA; J: TRBJ1-2; length: 14
DNA: TGTGCCAGCAGCTTGGGTGAGGGACACTATGGCTACACCTTC; CDR3: CASSLGEGHYGYTF; V: TRBV5-5; D: NA; size: NA; J: TRBJ1-2; length: 14
DNA: TGCGCCAGCAGCTTGGTTCCAGGGGGAACCGGGGAGCTGTTTTTT; CDR3: CASSLVPGGTGELFF; V: TRBV5-1; D: TRBD1; size: many; J: TRBJ2-2; length: 15
DNA: TGTGCCAGCAGCTCCAATCCCGTTTGGCAGCCCCAGCATTTT; CDR3: CASSSNPVWQPQHF; V: TRBV7-2; D: NA; size: NA; J: TRBJ1-5; length: 14
DNA: TGTGCCAGCAGCTCTCACTCAAGGGCCGGGGAGCTGTTTTTT; CDR3: CASSSHSRAGELFF; V: TRBV7-2; D: NA; size: many; J: TRBJ2-2; length: 14
DNA: TGTGCCAGCAGTCGGTTCGGGGGCCTACTTACCAATGAGCAGTTCTTC; CDR3: CASSRFGGLLTNEQFF; V: TRBV27; D: NA; size: few; J: TRBJ2-1; length: 16